The rows below give T cell receptor beta chains drawn from one sample of a study of cytomegalovirus exposure and HLA in healthy donors. The protocol was immunoSEQ multiplex PCR, while the TCRdb copy is restricted to in-frame clones and leaves out a portion. In the table there are approximately 88,000 clones, 60% to 80% of which are singletons. The sequenced material came from PBMCs. Every receptor here comes from a man between 60 and 75 years old in good health and CMV-seronegative. CDR3s include the opening cysteine and the closing phenylalanine or tryptophan. Fields, in order: clone size, V gene, CDR3 protein. Size is stated for part of the rows, as once, few or many counts, or as a class when the clone is expanded.

>NA|TRBV29-1
CSGKTAYEQYF
>NA|TRBV30
CAWSSSGSFVRETQYF
>NA|TRBV28
CASSRWAYTGGYTF
>NA|TRBV9
CASSTFLTRSVADTQYF
>few|TRBV5-1
CASSSQGLPVDYGYTF
>NA|TRBV5-1
CASTISNNEQFF
>NA|TRBV5-4
CASSPWTSGRAYEQYF
>NA|TRBV5-4
CASSLAGGPFEQYF
>once|TRBV5-4
CASSLGQGNEQFF
>few|TRBV11-1
CASSLGPEQFF
>NA|TRBV5-1
CASRGTGGFTEAFF
>few|TRBV6-5
CASLPGLAVPGEQYF
>few|TRBV19
CASSIQRSGTEAFF
>few|TRBV19
CASSTGTVNTGELFF
>NA|TRBV5-4
CASSLGQLSFTDTQYF
>few|TRBV28
CASRTGHAKNIQYF
>few|TRBV7-9
CASSRTTGSYNEQFF
>NA|TRBV7-2
CASSSLAGVGNEQFF
>few|TRBV28
CASSYSPGGSEKLFF
>few|TRBV6-4
CASSDSLSTDTQYF
>NA|TRBV30
CAWTPGTSTDTQYF
>NA|TRBV25-1
CASSEFGGQAQYF
>NA|TRBV6-1
CASSPKTTTYEQYF
>NA|TRBV28
CASSFLGRSNYGYTF
>NA|TRBV28
CASEDGNYGYTF
>NA|TRBV6-1
CAAGGLQYF
>NA|TRBV7-9
CASSPVESAGGYTF